One sample yielded the 32 T cell receptor beta chains listed below, sequenced in a study of T cells in localized non-small cell lung cancer. Produced via immunoSEQ multiplex PCR; TCRdb's table is partial and in-frame only. The table includes roughly 70,000 clones, roughly 90% detected once. The sample in question was peripheral blood, obtained before any cancer treatment. All receptors come from an older male donor with stage III squamous cell lung carcinoma.

The V gene is TRBV13, the J gene TRBJ2-7; 9 bases match TRBD1. This CDR3 comprises 14 residues. Per the germline V gene, CDR1 is PRHDT and CDR2 is FYEKMQ (reference sequence). V gave up 2 bases and J gave up 3 bases; unmatched junction bases: 2. DNA for the CDR3: TGTGCCAGCAGCTTACGGGACAGGGTCTACGAGCAGTACTTC. This sequence encodes CASSLRDRVYEQYF.

V gene TRBV19 combines with J gene TRBJ1-1, with TRBD1 identical over 8 bases. The junction had 16 bases not matched to a gene; V was cut back by 3 bases and J by 4 bases. Germline V gene lookup returns CDR1 LNHDA and CDR2 SQIVND (reference sequence). The CDR3 contains 18 residues. CDR3 in DNA: TGTGCCAGTAGTATGACCCTAAGACAGGGGAGAGGAAGCACTGAAGCTTTCTTT. Amino acid sequence: CASSMTLRQGRGSTEAFF.

V is TRBV11-2 and J is TRBJ2-1; 15 bases are shared with TRBD2. The CDR3 covers 19 residues. Germline loops: CDR1 SGHAT, CDR2 FQNNGV. V lost 4 bases to trimming and J lost 2 bases; unmatched junction nucleotides: 9. CDR3 sequence: CASSSLRTSGGAAYNEQFF. In DNA, the CDR3 is TGTGCCAGCAGCTCCCTTCGGACTAGCGGGGGGGCGGCCTACAATGAGCAGTTCTTC. Drawing the rest from reference TRBV11-2 and TRBJ2-1, the complete variable domain is EAGVAQSPRYKIIEKRQSVAFWCNPISGHATLYWYQQILGQGPKLLIQFQNNGVVDDSQLPKDRFSAERLKGVDSTLKIQPAKLEDSAVYLCASSSLRTSGGAAYNEQFFGPGTRLTVL.

This clone was detected only once. V is TRBV5-1 and J is TRBJ2-6; D remains unclear. Between the trimmed V and J ends, which lost 0 bases and 0 bases, there was a span of 7 bases. Germline V gene sequence: CDR1 SGHRS, CDR2 YFSETQ. The CDR3 runs 16 residues. The CDR3: CASSLERVSGANVLTF. CDR3 bases: TGCGCCAGCAGCTTGGAGCGCGTCTCTGGGGCCAACGTCCTGACTTTC.

This clone is a singleton in its sample. The chain couples TRBV7-2 to TRBJ1-3; D is possibly TRBD1 (6 bases). V shed 5 bases and J shed 1 base, with 18 bases lying between them. CDR1 and CDR2 from the germline V gene are SGHTA and FQGNSA. This CDR3 contains 17 residues. The CDR3 nucleotides read TGTGCCAGCAGCCCCATCGACACAGGGACTTCTGGAAACACCATATATTTT. Residues: CASSPIDTGTSGNTIYF.

This chain links TRBV11-2 with TRBJ2-2; TRBD1 matches 10 bases. V trimming: 7 bases; J trimming: 5 bases; junction bases outside the gene matches: 7. Germline V gene lookup returns CDR1 SGHAT and CDR2 FQNNGV. The CDR3 has 15 residues. The CDR3 sequence: CASTPGQGFTGELFF. In DNA, the CDR3 is TGTGCCAGCACCCCGGGACAGGGGTTTACCGGGGAGCTGTTTTTT.

The chain combines TRBV2 with TRBJ1-5; D is ambiguous. This CDR3 has 15 amino acids. Germline CDR1 and CDR2: SNHLY and FYNNEI. V was trimmed by 4 bases and J by 5 bases, leaving 15 bases between them. The CDR3 DNA sequence: TGTGCCAGCAGTGGTCGGGCGGGGAGGGATCAGCCCCAGCATTTT. It specifies CASSGRAGRDQPQHF.

The CDR3 DNA is TGTGCCAGCTCACCACCTCACCGAAATGAGCAGTTCTTC. Its translation is CASSPPHRNEQFF. The chain links TRBV18 to TRBJ2-1; no clear D. Trimming removed 0 bases at V and 7 bases at J, with 7 bases between. CDR3 size: 13 residues. Germline V gene data show CDR1 as KGHSH and CDR2 as LQKENI.

The chain combines TRBV19 with TRBJ1-5, with TRBD1 matching over 8 bases. V lost 8 bases to trimming and J lost 9 bases; unmatched junction nucleotides: 9. CDR3 length equals 13 residues. Germline CDR1 reads LNHDA; CDR2 reads SQIVND (reference sequence). CDR3 amino acids: CASQGQGVVPQHF. The CDR3 DNA reads TGTGCCAGTCAAGGACAGGGCGTAGTGCCCCAGCATTTT.

The V gene is TRBV2, the J gene TRBJ1-2; D ambiguous. V lost 2 bases and J lost 0, with 10 bases in between. This CDR3 is 15 amino acids long. Germline CDR1 SNHLY, CDR2 FYNNEI. CDR3 coding DNA: TGTGCCAGCAGTGAATATCGGAGAGCTAACTATGGCTACACCTTC. As protein: CASSEYRRANYGYTF. Drawing the rest from reference TRBV2 and TRBJ1-2, the complete variable domain is EPEVTQTPSHQVTQMGQEVILRCVPISNHLYFYWYRQILGQKVEFLVSFYNNEISEKSEIFDDQFSVERPDGSNFTLKIRSTKLEDSAMYFCASSEYRRANYGYTFGSGTRLTVV.

This clone showed up just a few times. This chain links TRBV2 with TRBJ1-5; TRBD1 aligns across 8 bases. Germline V gene data show CDR1 as SNHLY and CDR2 as FYNNEI. The CDR3 totals 14 residues. Trimming took 5 bases from V and 7 from J; bases not matched to a gene: 7. The chain's CDR3 is CASSLDRVGQPQHF. Written as DNA, the CDR3 is TGTGCCAGCAGTCTGGACAGGGTGGGACAGCCCCAGCATTTT.

CDR3 DNA: TGCGCCAGCAGAGGGGACACTGAAGCTTTCTTT. Translation: CASRGDTEAFF. This rearrangement joins TRBV10-1 to TRBJ1-1, with D possibly being TRBD1 (5 bases). Deletions cut 6 bases from V and 3 bases from J, with 5 bases between. CDR1 WNHNN and CDR2 SYGVQD come from the germline V gene (reference sequence). This CDR3 contains 11 residues.

V usage is TRBV4-2 and J usage is TRBJ1-1, with a possible D match to TRBD1 (6 bases). CDR1 and CDR2 (germline): LGHNA, YNFKEQ. The CDR3 has 15 residues. V was cut by 1 base and J by 0 bases, with 9 bases left in between. The CDR3: CASSQGNRVNTEAFF. The CDR3 nucleotides read TGTGCCAGCAGCCAAGGGAACAGGGTGAACACTGAAGCTTTCTTT.

Concerning this clone: The sample holds other DNA sequences that translate to the same CDR3. This sequence joins TRBV6-5 and TRBJ1-6, with no clear D. Germline V gene data show CDR1 as MNHEY and CDR2 as SVGAGI. V lost 2 bases and J lost 0, with 8 bases in between. The CDR3 runs 16 residues. The CDR3 sequence is CASSYGASSYNSPLHF. CDR3 bases: TGTGCCAGCAGTTACGGAGCGAGCTCCTATAATTCACCCCTCCACTTT.

The gene calls are TRBV7-2 and TRBJ1-1; no definite D call. The V gene's germline CDR1 is SGHTA and CDR2 FQGNSA. This CDR3 comprises 14 residues. Trimming removed 5 bases from V and 10 bases from J, with 20 bases in between. CDR3 nucleotides: TGTGCCAGCAGCCGCACCCTAACCTCCGGCGGAGCTTTCTTT. Protein sequence: CASSRTLTSGGAFF.

The rearrangement links TRBV2 to TRBJ2-2; D might be TRBD1 (6 bases). CDR1 is SNHLY and CDR2 is FYNNEI in the germline V gene. Trimming left V 6 bases short and J 3 bases short, with 14 bases between. The CDR3 runs 15 residues. Here the CDR3 DNA reads TGTGCCAGCAGCTTTGGGGCAGGGGACACCGGGGAGCTGTTTTTT. It translates to CASSFGAGDTGELFF.

This clone was counted once. This sequence joins TRBV7-9 and TRBJ1-2; tentative D call: TRBD1 (6 bases). The CDR3 sequence is 14 residues long. Germline CDR1 and CDR2: SEHNR and FQNEAQ (reference sequence). V was trimmed by 7 bases and J by 0 bases, leaving 12 bases between them. CDR3 nucleotide sequence: TGTGCCAGCAAAAGGGACAATTCTAACTATGGCTACACCTTC. Its protein product is CASKRDNSNYGYTF.

The chain has TRBV11-3 and TRBJ2-2; D not certain. Germline V gene data show CDR1 as SGHNT and CDR2 as YENEEA. V was clipped by 1 base and J by 5 bases, with 5 bases between them. This CDR3 comprises 13 residues. For the CDR3, the DNA is TGTGCCAGCAGCTTAGTATATACCGGGGAGCTGTTTTTT. This encodes CASSLVYTGELFF.

This chain connects TRBV14 to TRBJ1-6; D not certain. The V and J ends lost 4 bases and 10 bases respectively, with 11 bases between them. The germline gives CDR1 SGHDN, CDR2 FVKESK. This CDR3 contains 13 residues. CDR3 nucleotide sequence: TGTGCCAGCAGCCTCTCGCAGAGGTCACCCCTCCACTTT. Amino acid sequence: CASSLSQRSPLHF.

This rearrangement joins TRBV15 to TRBJ2-3; 11 positions agree with TRBD1. Per germline, CDR1 LNHNV and CDR2 YYDKDF (reference sequence). The V gene end was trimmed by 1 base and the J gene end by 3 bases; junction bases not matched to a gene: 3. This CDR3 contains 16 residues. CDR3 loop: CATSRGRDRGTDTQYF. Here the CDR3 DNA reads TGTGCCACCAGCAGAGGCCGGGACAGGGGGACAGATACGCAGTATTTT.

The V gene is TRBV7-9, the J gene TRBJ2-7; D possibly corresponds to TRBD2 (5 bases). Looked up from germline, CDR1 is SEHNR and CDR2 is FQNEAQ (reference sequence). The V and J ends lost 5 bases and 6 bases respectively, with 20 bases between them. The CDR3 sequence is 15 residues long. The CDR3 nucleotides read TGTGCCAGCAGCCCTGGCCCCGGGGTCGCTTCCGAGCAGTACTTC. Residues: CASSPGPGVASEQYF. Filled out from reference TRBV7-9 and TRBJ2-7, the complete variable domain reads DTGVSQNPRHKITKRGQNVTFRCDPISEHNRLYWYRQTLGQGPEFLTYFQNEAQLEKSRLLSDRFSAERPKGSFSTLEIQRTEQGDSAMYLCASSPGPGVASEQYFGPGTRLTVT.

The V gene is TRBV7-9, the J gene TRBJ2-3, with 7 positions matching TRBD2. The trim removed 4 bases at V and 4 bases at J, leaving 11 bases unmatched. CDR1 is SEHNR, CDR2 FQNEAQ, per germline (reference sequence). This CDR3 region has 16 residues. The CDR3 loop is CASSSLSGWDSDTQYF. The CDR3 DNA is TGTGCCAGCAGCTCTCTTAGCGGGTGGGACTCAGATACGCAGTATTTT.

The V call is TRBV5-1, the J call TRBJ1-1; 10 nucleotides agree with TRBD1. Germline CDR1 reads SGHRS; CDR2 reads YFSETQ. This CDR3 has 11 residues. V shed 7 bases, J shed 6 bases, and the junction held 0 bases outside the gene matches. The chain's CDR3 is CASGTGAEAFF. Here the CDR3 DNA reads TGCGCCAGCGGGACAGGGGCTGAAGCTTTCTTT. The variable domain in full, completed from reference TRBV5-1 and TRBJ1-1, reads KAGVTQTPRYLIKTRGQQVTLSCSPISGHRSVSWYQQTPGQGLQFLFEYFSETQRNKGNFPGRFSGRQFSNSRSEMNVSTLELGDSALYLCASGTGAEAFFGQGTRLTVV.

DNA for the CDR3: TGTGCCAGCAGCTCCGACAGGGCGAGTGAAAAACTGTTTTTT. Encoded protein: CASSSDRASEKLFF. The rearrangement links TRBV11-1 to TRBJ1-4, with 7 nucleotides matching TRBD1. This CDR3 has 14 residues. V lost 4 bases and J lost 7; bases outside the gene matches: 6. CDR1 and CDR2 from the germline V gene are SGHAT and FQDESV (reference sequence).

The genes are TRBV19 and TRBJ2-7; TRBD2 aligns across 9 bases. The V gene's germline CDR1 is LNHDA and CDR2 SQIVND (reference sequence). V lost 5 bases and J lost 7; bases outside the gene matches: 12. The CDR3 spans 15 residues. The CDR3 bases are TGTGCCAGTAGTCCCGTTCTAGCGGGGTGGGGGGAGCAGTACTTC. Residues: CASSPVLAGWGEQYF.

The V gene is TRBV5-1, the J gene TRBJ2-1; 10 bases map to TRBD2. After removal of 4 bases from V and 2 bases from J, the junction contained 9 bases not matched to a gene. Germline V gene sequence: CDR1 SGHRS, CDR2 YFSETQ. The CDR3 is 17 amino acids. CDR3 DNA sequence: TGCGCCAGCAGCCCCGAGGTAGCGGGGGGCCCCTACAATGAGCAGTTCTTC. It codes for CASSPEVAGGPYNEQFF.

In its sample, this clone was seen a few times. The V call is TRBV19, the J call TRBJ2-1; the match to TRBD2 covers 14 bases. J gave up 9 bases and V 6 bases, and 7 bases lay outside the gene matches. Germline assignment: CDR1 LNHDA and CDR2 SQIVND (reference sequence). This CDR3 comprises 15 residues. As DNA, the CDR3 is TGTGCCAGTAGCACGTCCGGGACTAGCGGGGGTGAGCAGTTCTTC. It yields the protein CASSTSGTSGGEQFF.

V usage is TRBV5-1 and J usage is TRBJ2-1; D ambiguous. V was pared by 0 bases and J by 5 bases, with 6 bases between. CDR3 length: 13 residues. Germline V lookup: CDR1 SGHRS, CDR2 YFSETQ. CDR3 sequence (DNA): TGCGCCAGCAGCTTGGACAGAAACAATGAGCAGTTCTTC. Protein product: CASSLDRNNEQFF.

The V gene is TRBV19, the J gene TRBJ2-7, with no clear D. CDR1 LNHDA and CDR2 SQIVND come from the germline V gene (reference sequence). The CDR3 totals 13 residues. Trimming took off 7 bases at V and 4 bases at J, with 14 bases between the two ends. CDR3 coding DNA: TGTGCCAGTAAGTCCCAGAATTCATACGAGCAGTACTTC. Its translation: CASKSQNSYEQYF.

Comment on this clone: The CDR3 carries no conserved terminal phenylalanine or tryptophan, so it likely arises from a read error. The DNA is omitted, as the CDR3 cannot be located on it reliably, and the CDR3 follows TCRdb's listing. The chain couples TRBV7-8 to TRBJ2-7; the tabulated D call, TRBD1, remains unverified against the DNA. The V gene's germline CDR1 is SGHVS and CDR2 FQNEAQ. The CDR3 totals 11 residues, both ends included. CDR3 amino acids: CASSLGGQQGR.

The rearrangement uses TRBV6-1 and TRBJ2-3; 7 positions match TRBD1. CDR1 is MNHNS and CDR2 is SASEGT in the germline V gene. The CDR3 extends over 16 amino acids. With V trimmed by 1 base and J by 2 bases, 6 bases remained unmatched. The CDR3 loop reads CASSEVTGVYTDTQYF. Written as DNA, the CDR3 is TGTGCCAGCAGTGAAGTTACAGGGGTATACACAGATACGCAGTATTTT.

The chain is built from TRBV5-1 and TRBJ2-7, with D possibly called TRBD1 or TRBD2 (5 bases each). Germline V lookup: CDR1 SGHRS, CDR2 YFSETQ. The CDR3 spans 14 residues. Trimming removed 0 bases at V and 2 bases at J, with 9 bases between. CDR3 in DNA: TGCGCCAGCAGCTTGGCAGGGACCCCCTACGAGCAGTACTTC. Translated, it gives CASSLAGTPYEQYF.